The 16 T cell receptor beta chains below all came from one sample that was sequenced in a study of cytomegalovirus exposure and HLA in healthy donors. The primer mix had 60 Vbeta and 13 Jbeta primers. Data came from immunoSEQ multiplex PCR; TCRdb stores just in-frame clones and leaves some out. Found here are about 170,000 clones, roughly 80% of them singletons; the top ten hold about 2.5%. The specimen was PBMCs. All receptors come from a male donor in good health and CMV-seronegative.

The rearrangement joins TRBV19 to TRBJ2-1; no firm D call. The CDR3 extends over 14 amino acids. V shed 7 bases and J shed 5 bases, with 15 bases lying between them. Germline CDR1 is LNHDA and CDR2 is SQIVND (reference sequence). The CDR3 is CASTSLGSDNEQFF. The CDR3, as DNA: TGTGCCAGTACCTCCCTCGGGTCAGACAATGAGCAGTTCTTC.

The chain has TRBV4-3 and TRBJ2-3; D remains unclear. Deletions cut 0 bases from V and 2 bases from J, with 3 bases between. This CDR3 region has 13 residues. Germline loops: CDR1 LGHNA, CDR2 YSLEER. The CDR3 loop reads CASSQEYTDTQYF. DNA of the CDR3: TGCGCCAGCAGCCAAGAGTACACAGATACGCAGTATTTT.

CDR3 sequence (DNA): TGCGCCAGCAACGACAGGAGGAGTTCACCCCTCCACTTT. Translated: CASNDRRSSPLHF. The J gene is TRBJ1-6, the V gene TRBV10-2, with D maybe TRBD1 (6 bases). This CDR3 spans 13 amino acids. The germline V and J ends were trimmed by 7 bases and 9 bases, with 13 bases remaining between them. The germline V gene has CDR1 WSHSY and CDR2 SAAADI.

The table lists this clone with a few counts. The chain uses TRBV25-1 and TRBJ1-4; D not certain. This CDR3 has 17 amino acids. The germline CDR1 and CDR2 sequences are MGHDK and SYGVNS. V shed 0 bases and J shed 0 bases, with 11 bases lying between them. CDR3 nucleotides: TGTGCCAGCAGTGAATATCCGCCGGTGTCAACTAATGAAAAACTGTTTTTT. Translated: CASSEYPPVSTNEKLFF.

The CDR3 nucleotides read TGTGCCAGTCGTCCCGGGACAGTTAATGAAAAACTGTTTTTT. This sequence encodes CASRPGTVNEKLFF. The chain is built from TRBV2 and TRBJ1-4, with 7 bases aligning to TRBD1. With V trimmed by 9 bases and J by 4 bases, 8 bases remained unmatched. The CDR3 runs 14 residues. The V gene's germline CDR1 is SNHLY and CDR2 FYNNEI.

V gene TRBV27 combines with J gene TRBJ2-1; 9 nucleotides agree with TRBD1. The CDR3 is made up of 14 amino acids. With V trimmed by 3 bases and J by 6 bases, 3 bases remained unmatched. Germline-derived CDR1 and CDR2 are MNHEY and SMNVEV (reference sequence). The CDR3 protein is CASSLGQGSNEQFF. The CDR3 nucleotides are TGTGCCAGCAGTTTGGGACAGGGTAGCAATGAGCAGTTCTTC.

This sequence joins TRBV4-3 and TRBJ1-2; D not resolved. V gave up 1 base and J gave up 2 bases, with 8 bases separating them. The CDR3 consists of 14 residues. Germline assignment: CDR1 LGHNA and CDR2 YSLEER. The CDR3 is CASSQAPGNYGYTF. The CDR3 coding sequence is TGCGCCAGCAGCCAAGCCCCAGGAAACTATGGCTACACCTTC.

This rearrangement joins TRBV19 to TRBJ1-1; weak D call: TRBD1 (6 bases). Trimming removed 3 bases from V and 6 bases from J, with 17 bases in between. The CDR3 is 15 amino acids. Germline assignment: CDR1 LNHDA and CDR2 SQIVND (reference sequence). The CDR3 reads CASSMMKGGSSEAFF. The CDR3 nucleotides read TGTGCCAGTAGTATGATGAAGGGGGGGTCTTCTGAAGCTTTCTTT.

The chain is built from TRBV7-9 and TRBJ2-2; perhaps TRBD1 as D (6 bases). CDR1 SEHNR and CDR2 FQNEAQ come from the germline V gene (reference sequence). V lost 6 bases and J 10 bases, leaving 15 bases between the germline ends. The CDR3 is made up of 13 amino acids. CDR3 nucleotides: TGTGCCAGCAGGAATAGGGGGAAGGAGGAGCTGTTTTTT. It specifies CASRNRGKEELFF.

Written as DNA, the CDR3 is TGTGCCAGCAGCTTAGGACTAGCGGGGGGGGGATCCCCCTACAATGAGCAGTTCTTC. Protein: CASSLGLAGGGSPYNEQFF. The chain has TRBV9 and TRBJ2-1; 15 nucleotides align to TRBD2. Germline lookup yields CDR1 SGDLS and CDR2 YYNGEE. The CDR3 runs 19 residues. With 4 bases clipped from V and 2 bases from J, the junction kept 10 bases outside the gene matches.

This chain connects TRBV10-3 to TRBJ1-2, with 7 bases identical to TRBD1. With 0 bases clipped from V and 2 bases from J, the junction kept 9 bases outside the gene matches. The CDR3 consists of 17 residues. Germline V gene data show CDR1 as ENHRY and CDR2 as SYGVKD. The CDR3 DNA is TGTGCCATCAGTGAGTCCGAACCGGGACAGATCAACTATGGCTACACCTTC. It codes for CAISESEPGQINYGYTF.

The rearrangement joins TRBV5-1 to TRBJ1-4; 9 positions match TRBD1. The CDR3 is 15 residues long. Germline lookup yields CDR1 SGHRS and CDR2 YFSETQ. V lost 4 bases to trimming and J lost 6 bases; unmatched junction nucleotides: 7. The CDR3 bases are TGCGCCAGCAGCATCACAGGGGGCGACCATGAAAAACTGTTTTTT. Translating gives CASSITGGDHEKLFF.

V is TRBV10-2 and J is TRBJ1-1, with D hard to call. The CDR3 has 12 amino acids. Trimming stripped 7 bases from V and 6 bases from J, with 12 bases between. Per germline, CDR1 WSHSY and CDR2 SAAADI. The CDR3 region is CASKLAEAEAFF. The CDR3 DNA is TGCGCCAGCAAATTGGCAGAGGCTGAAGCTTTCTTT.

The rearrangement uses TRBV5-1 and TRBJ2-7, with TRBD2 matching over 9 bases. This CDR3 is 15 amino acids long. Trimming at V came to 3 bases and at J to 7 bases, leaving 11 bases not matched to a gene. Germline V gives CDR1 SGHRS, CDR2 YFSETQ. CDR3: CASSSSGGPFEEQYF. CDR3 sequence (DNA): TGCGCCAGCAGCTCCAGCGGGGGGCCGTTTGAAGAGCAGTACTTC.

This clone was seen a single time. This chain links TRBV2 with TRBJ1-2, with 9 bases aligning to TRBD1. Unmatched junction bases numbered 7, after V lost 3 bases and J lost 8 bases. The CDR3 contains 14 residues. Germline V gene data show CDR1 as SNHLY and CDR2 as FYNNEI. The CDR3 spells CASSEGRDRAGYTF. The DNA of the CDR3 is TGTGCCAGCAGTGAGGGCAGGGACAGGGCCGGCTACACCTTC.

The V and J genes are TRBV7-9 and TRBJ1-1, with D maybe TRBD1 (5 bases). The germline V gene has CDR1 SEHNR and CDR2 FQNEAQ (reference sequence). This CDR3 comprises 12 residues. The germline V and J ends were trimmed by 3 bases and 6 bases, with 8 bases remaining between them. The CDR3 sequence is CASSFGGSEAFF. Written as DNA, the CDR3 is TGTGCCAGCAGCTTCGGGGGGTCTGAAGCTTTCTTT.